A selection of T cell receptor beta chains follows, all from one sample in a study of blood T cell repertoires in COVID-19. Sequencing was performed with immunoSEQ multiplex PCR; in TCRdb, only in-frame clones are kept and a portion is missing. The sample consists of about 76,000 clones, 70% to 90% of them appearing once. Sequencing input: peripheral blood. These receptors all stem from a man aged 25-40 years with acute or convalescent COVID-19. CDR3s leave out the opening cysteine and the closing phenylalanine or tryptophan. D genes are given only for firm matches.

J gene,V gene,D gene,CDR3 protein
TRBJ1-2,TRBV19,-,ASSIPGSMEHGYT
TRBJ1-2,TRBV29-1,TRBD1,SVRTGIGRAT
TRBJ1-1,TRBV6-8,TRBD1,AIPKTGLNTEAF
TRBJ1-6,TRBV19,TRBD1,ASRVQGYNSPLH
TRBJ1-6,TRBV5-6,-,ASSFAGIGSPLH
TRBJ1-4,TRBV11-3,-,ASTMGGVGEKLF
TRBJ2-7,TRBV12-3/TRBV12-4,-,ASSRGLTYEQY
TRBJ1-2,TRBV18,-,ASSPPLAGPHGYT
TRBJ1-4,TRBV18,-,ASSPSSPENEKLF
TRBJ2-7,TRBV6-1,TRBD2,ASSEALGSGRHEQY